This T cell receptor (beta chain) came from a study of cytomegalovirus exposure and HLA in healthy donors. Study information: The Caucasian-associated ancestry cluster contained about 80% of the approximately 400 genotyped donors.

The CDR3 covers 15 residues. After removal of 3 bases from V and 4 bases from J, the junction contained 7 bases not matched to a gene. Germline V gene data show CDR1 as SGDLS and CDR2 as YYNGEE. PCR primers comprised 60 Vbeta and 13 Jbeta primers. Clones were read by immunoSEQ multiplex PCR, and TCRdb kept only the in-frame ones, dropping some. This sample has fewer than 200,000 clones, with around 82% found just once. The chain is built from TRBV9 and TRBJ1-1; 9 nucleotides line up with TRBD1. The receptor was isolated from a man aged 40-50 years in good health and CMV-seronegative. The sample was PBMCs. The CDR3 sequence is CASSEGTGMGTEAFF. In DNA, the CDR3 is TGTGCCAGCAGCGAAGGGACAGGGATGGGCACTGAAGCTTTCTTT.